A single sample is the source of the 23 T cell receptor beta chains below, sequenced in a study of T cells in Graves' hyperthyroidism and ophthalmopathy. Authors of the study amplified TCR beta CDR3 regions from RNA transcripts. First-round RT-PCR targeting the TCR CDR3 was performed with the HTBI primer set. TCRdb analysed the multiplex PCR reads with MiXCR anew, one entry per CDR3 protein. The sample yields 550,000 to 650,000 distinct CDR3 sequences, around 15% seen once. Sequencing was carried out using blood. These receptors were collected from a woman in her thirties or forties with Graves' hyperthyroidism.

The CDR3 nucleotides are TGTGCCAGCAGTAAGGGGACTAGCGGGGCGCTCAGGGCCCAGTACTTC. This encodes CASSKGTSGALRAQYF. The V gene is TRBV12-3 or TRBV12-4, the J gene TRBJ2-5; 13 bases fit TRBD2. V trimming: 5 bases; J trimming: 9 bases; junction bases outside the gene matches: 12. The length of the CDR3 is 16 residues.

This clonotype was seen repeatedly, ten times or more. The chain combines TRBV2 with TRBJ2-7; D unclear. Germline values: CDR1 SNHLY, CDR2 FYNNEI. The CDR3 extends over 15 amino acids. Trimming removed 2 bases at V and 2 bases at J, with 13 bases between. CDR3 DNA: TGTGCCAGCAGTGAAAGTTTGGCGGAAACCTACGAGCAGTACTTC. Its protein is CASSESLAETYEQYF.

There are many counts of this clonotype. V and J are TRBV11-2 and TRBJ1-1; possibly TRBD1 for D (6 bases). The germline V gene has CDR1 SGHAT and CDR2 FQNNGV. V lost 2 bases and J lost 1, with 11 bases in between. CDR3 length: 15 amino acids. In DNA form, the CDR3 reads TGTGCCAGCAGCTTATGGTCGACAGGGAACACTGAAGCTTTCTTT. It yields the protein CASSLWSTGNTEAFF.

This clonotype was observed many times. This sequence joins TRBV3-1 and TRBJ2-7; D could derive from TRBD1 or TRBD2 (5 bases each). With 7 bases removed from V and 3 bases from J, the gap between germline ends came to 7 bases. Per germline, CDR1 LGHDT and CDR2 YNNKEL (reference sequence). The CDR3 is 11 residues long. CDR3 in DNA: TGTGCCAGCAATGGGGGCTACGAGCAGTACTTC. Translation: CASNGGYEQYF.

This clonotype was observed at least ten times. The chain carries TRBV12-3 or TRBV12-4 and TRBJ2-7; D uncertain. Trimming stripped 6 bases from V and 4 bases from J, with 13 bases between. This CDR3 has 13 amino acids. CDR3 DNA sequence: TGTGCCAGCAGCCGACTGGACCGGTACGAGCAGTACTTC. Its protein is CASSRLDRYEQYF.

With regard to this clonotype: A much larger clone is a single base away; this may be a read error. The rearrangement uses TRBV30 and TRBJ2-2; 7 nucleotides align to TRBD2. V shed 8 bases and J 4 bases; nucleotides not matched to a gene: 7. Looked up from germline, CDR1 is GTSNPN and CDR2 is SVGIG (reference sequence). CDR3 length: 13 amino acids. The DNA for the CDR3 is TGTGCCGCACGGGGGGACTCCACCGGGGAGCTGTTTTTT. It yields the protein CAARGDSTGELFF.

This clonotype was counted at least ten times. CDR3 loop: CASSLVDFFQETQYF. The CDR3 DNA is TGTGCCAGCAGCTTAGTTGACTTCTTTCAAGAGACCCAGTACTTC. The gene calls are TRBV11-2 and TRBJ2-5; D not certain. Germline V gene data show CDR1 as SGHAT and CDR2 as FQNNGV. V lost 1 base, J lost 2 bases, and 11 bases lay in between. The CDR3 length is 15 residues.

The table lists this clonotype with a few counts. This chain links TRBV10-2 with TRBJ2-7; TRBD1 or TRBD2 may be the D gene (5 bases each). CDR1 and CDR2 (germline): WSHSY, SAAADI. Trimming took 7 bases from V and 3 from J, leaving 16 bases between them. CDR3 length: 14 amino acids. CDR3 region: CASNDGAPHYEQYF. In DNA, the CDR3 is TGCGCCAGCAACGACGGGGCCCCTCACTACGAGCAGTACTTC.

This clonotype was recorded at least ten times. The V and J genes are TRBV18 and TRBJ2-7; the D is unclear. CDR1 and CDR2 from the germline V gene are KGHSH and LQKENI. The V and J ends lost 5 bases and 1 base respectively, with 9 bases between them. This CDR3 is built from 13 residues. The CDR3 DNA is TGTGCCAGCTCAGATCTTCAGTCCTACGAGCAGTACTTC. It encodes CASSDLQSYEQYF. Filled out from reference TRBV18 and TRBJ2-7, the complete variable domain reads NAGVMQNPRHLVRRRGQEARLRCSPMKGHSHVYWYRQLPEEGLKFMVYLQKENIIDESGMPKERFSAEFPKEGPSILRIQQVVRGDSAAYFCASSDLQSYEQYFGPGTRLTVT.

In its sample, this clonotype was seen many times. The genes are TRBV5-1 and TRBJ2-1, with D tentatively TRBD1 or TRBD2 (5 bases each). Trimming left V 0 bases short and J 7 bases short, with 14 bases between. Per the germline V gene, CDR1 is SGHRS and CDR2 is YFSETQ. The CDR3 loop spans 15 amino acids. DNA for the CDR3: TGCGCCAGCAGCTTGGATCTGGGACGGACAAATGAGCAGTTCTTC. This sequence encodes CASSLDLGRTNEQFF. Complete variable domain (other parts from reference TRBV5-1 and TRBJ2-1): KAGVTQTPRYLIKTRGQQVTLSCSPISGHRSVSWYQQTPGQGLQFLFEYFSETQRNKGNFPGRFSGRQFSNSRSEMNVSTLELGDSALYLCASSLDLGRTNEQFFGPGTRLTVL.

As concerns this clonotype: Mismatch with germline at one junction end may stem from a read error. The chain combines TRBV20-1 with TRBJ2-7; 9 nucleotides agree with TRBD1. The CDR3 has 15 amino acids. CDR1 and CDR2 from the germline V gene are DFQATT and SNEGSKA (reference sequence). The DNA for the CDR3 is TGCAGTGCTAGGGCCATGGGACAGGGTCATGGCGAGCGGTACTTC. It translates to CSARAMGQGHGERYF.

The V gene is TRBV11-2, the J gene TRBJ2-1; 10 nucleotides agree with TRBD2. With V trimmed by 1 base and J by 12 bases, 9 bases remained unmatched. Germline V CDR1 and CDR2: SGHAT, FQNNGV. The CDR3 consists of 15 residues. CDR3 residues: CASSLVEREGGWQFF. The CDR3 nucleotides are TGTGCCAGCAGCTTAGTTGAGCGGGAGGGTGGGTGGCAGTTCTTC.

This sequence joins TRBV4-1 and TRBJ2-5; D unclear. V lost 3 bases to trimming and J lost 5 bases, with 10 bases between them. The length of the CDR3 is 13 residues. CDR1 MGHRA and CDR2 YSYEKL come from the germline V gene. The CDR3 reads CASSHRTYETQYF. Written as DNA, the CDR3 is TGCGCCAGCAGCCACCGCACCTATGAGACCCAGTACTTC.

This clonotype was picked up many times. The J gene is TRBJ1-1, the V gene TRBV20-1; possibly TRBD1 for D (5 bases). The CDR3 has 16 residues. The V gene's germline CDR1 is DFQATT and CDR2 SNEGSKA (reference sequence). The ends were cut back, 2 bases at V and 0 bases at J, with 16 bases in the middle. The CDR3 DNA follows: TGCAGTGCTAGATTACCGGGACGGACCATGAACACTGAAGCTTTCTTT. Its translation is CSARLPGRTMNTEAFF.

This clonotype was seen ten or more times. This rearrangement joins TRBV6-1 to TRBJ2-7, with D unresolved. The CDR3 is 13 residues long. V lost 6 bases and J lost 6, with 15 bases in between. CDR1 MNHNS and CDR2 SASEGT come from the germline V gene. The CDR3: CASSLMGLGEQYF. DNA for the CDR3: TGTGCCAGCAGCCTAATGGGCCTAGGCGAGCAGTACTTC.

This clonotype was detected ten times or more. The CDR3 bases are TGTGCCAGCAGACGCCAGGGGGGCGATGGCTACACCTTC. It specifies CASRRQGGDGYTF. The genes are TRBV6-1 and TRBJ1-2; 7 nucleotides match TRBD1. The CDR3 runs 13 residues. The ends lost 6 bases at V and 6 bases at J; junction bases unmatched: 7. CDR1 MNHNS and CDR2 SASEGT come from the germline V gene.

This clonotype was counted many times. The chain is built from TRBV5-1 and TRBJ2-7, with a weak D call TRBD1 (5 bases). CDR1 and CDR2 from the germline V gene are SGHRS and YFSETQ. Trimming left V 0 bases short and J 2 bases short, with 9 bases between. CDR3 length: 14 residues. CDR3 loop: CASSLAQGPYEQYF. The CDR3 DNA reads as TGCGCCAGCAGCTTGGCTCAGGGTCCCTACGAGCAGTACTTC.

On this clonotype itself: A read error may explain this, as a much larger clone is one base away. V and J are TRBV27 and TRBJ2-3, with D uncertain. Germline V gives CDR1 MNHEY, CDR2 SMNVEV (reference sequence). This CDR3 comprises 14 residues. In DNA form, the CDR3 reads TGTGCCAGCAGTTCCCCCGGCAGCACAAATACGCAGTATTTT. Amino acid sequence: CASSSPGSTNTQYF.

This clonotype was seen at least ten times. The chain recombines TRBV10-3 with TRBJ2-7, with 9 bases fitting TRBD2. Germline V gene sequence: CDR1 ENHRY, CDR2 SYGVKD. The J segment lost 2 bases and the V segment lost 6 bases, leaving 8 bases of the junction unmatched. The CDR3 totals 15 residues. The CDR3 loop is CAISLAGEETYEQYF. The CDR3 region has the DNA TGTGCCATCAGCTTAGCGGGAGAGGAGACCTACGAGCAGTACTTC.

This clonotype was seen a single time. This chain connects TRBV5-6 to TRBJ2-3; 11 bases fit TRBD1. CDR1 and CDR2 (germline): SGHDT, YYEEEE. Trimming took 4 bases from V and 3 from J; bases not matched to a gene: 7. There are 16 residues in the CDR3. The CDR3 bases are TGTGCCAGCAGCCCACGGGACAGGGGGAGTACAGATACGCAGTATTTT. Residues: CASSPRDRGSTDTQYF.

This clonotype was detected a few times. The gene calls are TRBV28 and TRBJ2-3; 9 bases fit TRBD1. CDR1 and CDR2 (germline): MDHEN, SYDVKM. After removal of 6 bases from V and 6 bases from J, the junction contained 13 bases not matched to a gene. This CDR3 contains 16 residues. The CDR3 sequence: CASSVQDRGYYDTQYF. The CDR3 coding sequence is TGTGCCAGCAGCGTTCAGGACAGGGGATATTACGATACGCAGTATTTT.

This clonotype turned up a few times. J is TRBJ2-2 and V is TRBV29-1; a weak D match, TRBD1 (7 bases). V lost 7 bases to trimming and J lost 7 bases, with 19 bases between them. The CDR3 runs 14 residues. From germline, CDR1 is SQVTM and CDR2 ANQGSEA. The CDR3 loop reads CSAAVSQGGGELFF. CDR3 DNA: TGCAGCGCTGCCGTGAGCCAGGGGGGCGGGGAGCTGTTTTTT.

A few counts support this clonotype. This chain connects TRBV30 to TRBJ2-1; TRBD1 agrees at 7 bases. J gave up 0 bases and V 2 bases, and 7 bases lay outside the gene matches. Germline lookup yields CDR1 GTSNPN and CDR2 SVGIG (reference sequence). There are 16 residues in the CDR3. The CDR3 is CAWSPIQGFSYNEQFF. In DNA form, the CDR3 reads TGTGCCTGGAGTCCAATACAGGGGTTCTCCTACAATGAGCAGTTCTTC.